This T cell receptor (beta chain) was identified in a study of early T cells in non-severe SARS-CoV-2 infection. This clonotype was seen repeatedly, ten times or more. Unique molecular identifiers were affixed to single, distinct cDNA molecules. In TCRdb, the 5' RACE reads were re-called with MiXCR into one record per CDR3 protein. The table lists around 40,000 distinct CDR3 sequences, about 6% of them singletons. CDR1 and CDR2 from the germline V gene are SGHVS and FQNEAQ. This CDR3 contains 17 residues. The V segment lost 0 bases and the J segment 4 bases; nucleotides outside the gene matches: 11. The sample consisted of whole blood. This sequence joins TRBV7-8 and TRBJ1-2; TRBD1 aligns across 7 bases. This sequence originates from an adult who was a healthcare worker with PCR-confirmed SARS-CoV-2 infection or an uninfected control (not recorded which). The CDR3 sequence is CASSLAVSGTDSYGYTF. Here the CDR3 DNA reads TGTGCCAGCAGCTTAGCGGTGTCCGGGACAGACTCCTATGGCTACACCTTC.